Listed below are T cell receptor beta chains from one sample, sequenced in a study of identical twins. MiXCR, applied by TCRdb to the 5' RACE reads, yields one record per CDR3 protein. The table shows about 530,000 distinct CDR3 sequences, with 20% to 25% occurring only once. This sample also appeared in a second study, on yellow fever vaccine responses in identical twins.

The sequencing input was CD4+ T cells sorted from blood. These receptors all come from a woman younger than 30 in good health. Each CDR3 is given without its conserved first and last residue. Each record gives: V gene, J gene, D gene, CDR3 protein. The D gene is left open where the match is weak.

v_call: TRBV19; j_call: TRBJ1-5; d_call: TRBD1; cdr3_aa: ASGTGPNQPQH
v_call: TRBV14; j_call: TRBJ2-1; d_call: .; cdr3_aa: ASSHEQTSYNEQF
v_call: TRBV5-1; j_call: TRBJ2-2; d_call: TRBD2; cdr3_aa: ASSPLYQGLAGAGNTGELF
v_call: TRBV12-3/TRBV12-4; j_call: TRBJ2-7; d_call: .; cdr3_aa: ASSFSRQGAYGQY
v_call: TRBV3-1; j_call: TRBJ2-2; d_call: TRBD1; cdr3_aa: ASSPAGTGHTGELF
v_call: TRBV24-1; j_call: TRBJ1-2; d_call: .; cdr3_aa: ATSDLGAPNGNGYT
v_call: TRBV11-3; j_call: TRBJ2-1; d_call: TRBD1; cdr3_aa: ASSLSGQEQF
v_call: TRBV7-2; j_call: TRBJ2-5; d_call: TRBD2; cdr3_aa: ASNKVGLAGETQY
v_call: TRBV12-3/TRBV12-4; j_call: TRBJ2-3; d_call: TRBD2; cdr3_aa: ASSQTGTSATDTQY
v_call: TRBV4-1; j_call: TRBJ2-7; d_call: .; cdr3_aa: ASSQDMLWQESSYEQY
v_call: TRBV4-1; j_call: TRBJ2-1; d_call: .; cdr3_aa: ASSQVYSGAYNEQF
v_call: TRBV12-3/TRBV12-4; j_call: TRBJ2-1; d_call: TRBD2; cdr3_aa: ASSYTSGGSDEQF
v_call: TRBV9; j_call: TRBJ2-2; d_call: .; cdr3_aa: ASTAGHLGTGELF
v_call: TRBV25-1; j_call: TRBJ1-3; d_call: .; cdr3_aa: ASSQIGGNGNTIY
v_call: TRBV11-2; j_call: TRBJ1-2; d_call: .; cdr3_aa: ASSLEGALGYGYT
v_call: TRBV3-1; j_call: TRBJ2-2; d_call: .; cdr3_aa: ASSQYRNTGELF
v_call: TRBV3-1; j_call: TRBJ2-5; d_call: .; cdr3_aa: ASSPPYDTGGTQY